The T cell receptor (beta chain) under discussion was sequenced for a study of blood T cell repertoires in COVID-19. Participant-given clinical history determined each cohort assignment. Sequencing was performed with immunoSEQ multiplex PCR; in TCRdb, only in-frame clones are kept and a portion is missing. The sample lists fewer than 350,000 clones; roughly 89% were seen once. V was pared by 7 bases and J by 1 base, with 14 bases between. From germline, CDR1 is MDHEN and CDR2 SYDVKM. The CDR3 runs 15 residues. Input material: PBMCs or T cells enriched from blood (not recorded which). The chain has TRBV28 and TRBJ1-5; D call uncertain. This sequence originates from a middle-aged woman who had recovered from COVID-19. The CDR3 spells CASIPGGSSNQPQHF. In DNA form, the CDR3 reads TGTGCCAGCATCCCAGGCGGGAGCAGCAATCAGCCCCAGCATTTT.